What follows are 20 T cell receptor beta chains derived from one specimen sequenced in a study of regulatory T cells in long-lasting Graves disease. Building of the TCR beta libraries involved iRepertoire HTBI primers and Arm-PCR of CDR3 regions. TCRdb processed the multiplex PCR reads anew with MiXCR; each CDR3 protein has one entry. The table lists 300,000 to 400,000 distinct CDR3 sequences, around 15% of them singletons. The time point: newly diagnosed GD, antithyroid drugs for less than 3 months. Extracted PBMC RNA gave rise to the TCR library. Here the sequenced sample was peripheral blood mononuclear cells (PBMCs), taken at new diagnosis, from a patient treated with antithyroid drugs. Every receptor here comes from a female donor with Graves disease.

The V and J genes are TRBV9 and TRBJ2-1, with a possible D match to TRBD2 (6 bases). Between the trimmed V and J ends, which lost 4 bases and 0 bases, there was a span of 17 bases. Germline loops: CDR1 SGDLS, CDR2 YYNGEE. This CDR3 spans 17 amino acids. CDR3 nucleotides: TGTGCCAGCAGCCCACCTCCGCGGGGAAGCTCCTACAATGAGCAGTTCTTC. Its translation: CASSPPPRGSSYNEQFF.

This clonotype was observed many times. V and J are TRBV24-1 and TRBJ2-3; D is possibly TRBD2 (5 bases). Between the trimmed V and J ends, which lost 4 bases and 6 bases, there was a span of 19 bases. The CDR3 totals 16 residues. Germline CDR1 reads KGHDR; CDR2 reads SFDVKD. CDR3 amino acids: CATSDPQRSGVDTQYF. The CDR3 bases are TGTGCCACCAGTGACCCTCAGCGGAGTGGGGTGGATACGCAGTATTTT.

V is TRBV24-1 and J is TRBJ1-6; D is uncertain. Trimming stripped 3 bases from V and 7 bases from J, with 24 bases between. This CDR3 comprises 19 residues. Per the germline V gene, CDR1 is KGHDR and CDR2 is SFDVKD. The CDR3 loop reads CATSDKLNKSPHLNSPLHF. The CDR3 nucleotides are TGTGCCACCAGTGATAAATTAAACAAATCCCCTCACCTAAATTCACCCCTCCACTTT.

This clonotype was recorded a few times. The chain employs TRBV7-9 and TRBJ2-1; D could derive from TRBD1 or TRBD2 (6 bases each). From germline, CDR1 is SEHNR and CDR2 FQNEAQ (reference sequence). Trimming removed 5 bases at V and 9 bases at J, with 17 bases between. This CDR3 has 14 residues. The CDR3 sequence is CASSLRGDKGEQFF. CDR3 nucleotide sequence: TGTGCCAGCAGCCTAAGGGGGGATAAGGGTGAGCAGTTCTTC.

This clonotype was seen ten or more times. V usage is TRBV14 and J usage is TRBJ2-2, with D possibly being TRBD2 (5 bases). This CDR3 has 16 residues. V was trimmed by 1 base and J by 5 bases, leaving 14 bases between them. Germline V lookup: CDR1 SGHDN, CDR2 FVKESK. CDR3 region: CASSQARGSRTGELFF. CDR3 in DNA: TGTGCCAGCAGCCAAGCTCGGGGTAGTCGGACCGGGGAGCTGTTTTTT.

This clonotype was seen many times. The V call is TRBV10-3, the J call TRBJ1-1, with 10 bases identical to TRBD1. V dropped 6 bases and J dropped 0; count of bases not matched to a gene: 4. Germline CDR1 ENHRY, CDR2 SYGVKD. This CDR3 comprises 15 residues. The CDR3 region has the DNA TGTGCCATCAGCCGGGACAGGGGAATGAACACTGAAGCTTTCTTT. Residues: CAISRDRGMNTEAFF.

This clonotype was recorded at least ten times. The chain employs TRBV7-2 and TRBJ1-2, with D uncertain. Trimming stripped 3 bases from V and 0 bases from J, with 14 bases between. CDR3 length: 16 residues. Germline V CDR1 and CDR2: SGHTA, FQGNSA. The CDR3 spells CASSFPGRQANYGYTF. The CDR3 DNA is TGTGCCAGCAGCTTTCCGGGTCGGCAGGCTAACTATGGCTACACCTTC.

This chain's CDR3 is CASSLQDFLSGYTF. CDR3 bases: TGCGCCAGCAGCCTACAGGACTTCCTAAGCGGCTACACCTTC. This rearrangement joins TRBV5-1 to TRBJ1-2; D may be TRBD1 (5 bases). The CDR3 length is 14 residues. From germline, CDR1 is SGHRS and CDR2 YFSETQ. V was pared by 4 bases and J by 8 bases, with 18 bases between.

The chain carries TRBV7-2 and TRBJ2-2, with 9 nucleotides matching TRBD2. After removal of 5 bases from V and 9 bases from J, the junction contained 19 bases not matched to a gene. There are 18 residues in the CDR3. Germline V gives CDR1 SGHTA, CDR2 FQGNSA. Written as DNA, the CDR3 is TGTGCCAGCAGCCCCTTTTTGCGGGAGGGGTATTTCAAGCGGGAGCTGTTTTTT. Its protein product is CASSPFLREGYFKRELFF.

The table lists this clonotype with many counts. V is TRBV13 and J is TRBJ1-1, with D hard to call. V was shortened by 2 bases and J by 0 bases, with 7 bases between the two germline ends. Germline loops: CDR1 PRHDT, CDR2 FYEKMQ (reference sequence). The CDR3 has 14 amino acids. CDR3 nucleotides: TGTGCCAGCAGCTTACCTGCTCTGAACACTGAAGCTTTCTTT. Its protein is CASSLPALNTEAFF.

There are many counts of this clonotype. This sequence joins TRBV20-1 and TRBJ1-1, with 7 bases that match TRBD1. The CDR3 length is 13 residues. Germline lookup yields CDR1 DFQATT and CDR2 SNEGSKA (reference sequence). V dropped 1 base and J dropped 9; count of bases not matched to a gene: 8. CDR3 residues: CSARGGLQGQAFF. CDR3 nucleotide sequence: TGCAGTGCTAGAGGTGGCCTACAGGGGCAAGCTTTCTTT.

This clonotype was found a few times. Here the CDR3 reads CASSQGVSGIGADTQYF. CDR3 DNA sequence: TGTGCCAGCAGCCAAGGGGTTAGCGGGATTGGTGCAGATACGCAGTATTTT. The chain has TRBV14 and TRBJ2-3, with 8 bases aligning to TRBD2. The V gene's germline CDR1 is SGHDN and CDR2 FVKESK. V was clipped by 1 base and J by 4 bases; unmatched bases: 10. CDR3 length: 17 residues.

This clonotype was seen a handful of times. CDR3 nucleotide sequence: TGCAGTGCTTCAGGGTCTGGTAGTCTCCCCGGGGAGCTGTTTTTT. Protein product: CSASGSGSLPGELFF. The V gene is TRBV20-1, the J gene TRBJ2-2, with D possibly being TRBD1 (5 bases). The CDR3 runs to 15 residues. CDR1 and CDR2 from the germline V gene are DFQATT and SNEGSKA (reference sequence). Trimming cost V 5 bases and J 6 bases, with 19 bases left between them.

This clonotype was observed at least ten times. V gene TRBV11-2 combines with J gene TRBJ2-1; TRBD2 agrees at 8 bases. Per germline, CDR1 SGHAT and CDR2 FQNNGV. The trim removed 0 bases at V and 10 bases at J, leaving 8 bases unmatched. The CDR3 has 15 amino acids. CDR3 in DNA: TGTGCCAGCAGCTTAGATAGAGCGGGAGAGAGGGAGCAGTTCTTC. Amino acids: CASSLDRAGEREQFF.

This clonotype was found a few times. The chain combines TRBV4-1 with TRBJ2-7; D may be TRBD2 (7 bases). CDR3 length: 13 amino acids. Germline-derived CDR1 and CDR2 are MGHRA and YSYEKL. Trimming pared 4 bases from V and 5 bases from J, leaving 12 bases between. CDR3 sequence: CASSPEGGDEQYF. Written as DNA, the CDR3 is TGCGCCAGCAGCCCTGAGGGGGGGGACGAGCAGTACTTC.

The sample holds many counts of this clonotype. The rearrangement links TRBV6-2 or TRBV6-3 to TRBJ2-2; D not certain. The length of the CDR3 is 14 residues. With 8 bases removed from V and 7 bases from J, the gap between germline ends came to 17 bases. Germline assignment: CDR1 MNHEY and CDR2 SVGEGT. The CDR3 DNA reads TGTGCCAGCCTTCCGTGGGCCACTTACGGGGAGCTGTTTTTT. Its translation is CASLPWATYGELFF.

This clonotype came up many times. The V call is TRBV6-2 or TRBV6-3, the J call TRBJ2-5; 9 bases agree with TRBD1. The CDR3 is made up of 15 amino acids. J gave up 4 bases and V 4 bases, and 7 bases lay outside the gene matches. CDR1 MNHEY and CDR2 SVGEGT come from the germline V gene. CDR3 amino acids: CASSFTNRGRETQYF. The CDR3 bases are TGTGCCAGCAGTTTCACGAACAGGGGGCGAGAGACCCAGTACTTC.

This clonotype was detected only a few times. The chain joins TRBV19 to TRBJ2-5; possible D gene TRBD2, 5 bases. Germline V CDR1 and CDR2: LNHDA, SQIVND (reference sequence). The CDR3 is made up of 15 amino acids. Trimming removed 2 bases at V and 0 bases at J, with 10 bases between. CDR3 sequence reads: CASSINGADQETQYF. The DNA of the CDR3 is TGTGCCAGTAGTATAAATGGAGCGGACCAAGAGACCCAGTACTTC.

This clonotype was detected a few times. The CDR3 coding sequence is TGTGCCAGCAGTGAATCGGGCAGGGGGAGAGGCTACACCTTC. This gives the protein CASSESGRGRGYTF. The V call is TRBV6-1, the J call TRBJ1-2; 7 bases are a match to TRBD1. Germline V gene lookup returns CDR1 MNHNS and CDR2 SASEGT. Trimming at V came to 2 bases and at J to 8 bases, leaving 8 bases not matched to a gene. CDR3 length: 14 amino acids.

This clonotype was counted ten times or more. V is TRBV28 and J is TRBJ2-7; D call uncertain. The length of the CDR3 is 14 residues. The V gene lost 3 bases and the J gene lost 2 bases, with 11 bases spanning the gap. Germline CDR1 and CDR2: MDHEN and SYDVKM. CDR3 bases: TGTGCCAGCAGTTTCCGACATAATGCCTACGAGCAGTACTTC. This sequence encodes CASSFRHNAYEQYF.